This TCR beta chain was profiled in a study of beta chain features in type 1 diabetes. Regarding the study as a whole: A moderate, significant TCRB CDR3 shortening appeared in type 1 diabetes across four CD4+ subsets.

The sample holds a few counts of this clone. The target antigen is unknown. Investigators reverse transcribed all isolated RNA, so they sequenced expressed TCRB transcripts. This table comes from immunoSEQ multiplex PCR, and its TCRdb copy is limited to in-frame clones, with some not included. The sample lists more than 550,000 clones, 11% to 15% occurring once. The CDR3 is 16 residues long. Germline V gene data show CDR1 as MDHEN and CDR2 as SYDVKM. V was clipped by 3 bases and J by 8 bases, with 20 bases between them. The chain joins TRBV28 to TRBJ2-1; no clear D gene. What was sequenced was naive CD4+ T cells from blood. The sequence was collected from a man younger than 30 with type 1 diabetes. The CDR3 DNA reads as TGTGCCAGCAGTTTCGCGTCGCAGAGCCCCTTGGATGAGCAGTTCTTC. This encodes CASSFASQSPLDEQFF.